Shown below are 21 T cell receptor beta chains from a single sample sequenced in a study of blood T cell repertoires in COVID-19. Assay used: immunoSEQ multiplex PCR; TCRdb lists only in-frame clones, some missing. Of around 300,000 clones in the sample, about 85% were seen once. The sample consisted of PBMCs or T cells enriched from blood (not recorded which). These receptors originate from a woman aged 45-65 years who had recovered from COVID-19.

The V gene is TRBV5-1, the J gene TRBJ1-5; the D is unclear. With 5 bases removed from V and 4 bases from J, the gap between germline ends came to 13 bases. CDR3 length: 14 residues. Germline V gene sequence: CDR1 SGHRS, CDR2 YFSETQ. The CDR3 is CASSKTPTNQPQHF. In nucleotides, the CDR3 is TGCGCCAGCAGTAAGACACCTACAAATCAGCCCCAGCATTTT.

The CDR3 region has the DNA TGTGCCAGCAGCGCACAGGCGGACCCCAACTATGGCTACACCTTC. Translated: CASSAQADPNYGYTF. The chain recombines TRBV9 with TRBJ1-2, with D possibly TRBD1 on 5 matching bases. Germline V gene data show CDR1 as SGDLS and CDR2 as YYNGEE. Trimming pared 3 bases from V and 2 bases from J, leaving 14 bases between. The CDR3 covers 15 residues. Looking up the rest from reference TRBV9 and TRBJ1-2 gives the full variable domain: DSGVTQTPKHLITATGQRVTLRCSPRSGDLSVYWYQQSLDQGLQFLIQYYNGEERAKGNILERFSAQQFPDLHSELNLSSLELGDSALYFCASSAQADPNYGYTFGSGTRLTVV.

The chain has TRBV30 and TRBJ2-2, with D unresolved. V lost 0 bases and J lost 2, with 7 bases in between. Germline assignment: CDR1 GTSNPN and CDR2 SVGIG (reference sequence). The CDR3 length is 14 residues. In nucleotides, the CDR3 is TGTGCCTGGAGTGTATGGAGTAACACCGGGGAGCTGTTTTTT. Encoded protein: CAWSVWSNTGELFF.

This clone was seen a handful of times. This chain connects TRBV4-3 to TRBJ1-1, with TRBD1 as a possible D gene (6 bases). From germline, CDR1 is LGHNA and CDR2 YSLEER. V lost 4 bases, J lost 6 bases, and 12 bases lay in between. This CDR3 spans 13 amino acids. In DNA, the CDR3 is TGCGCCAGCAGCCTTCGGGGGGCATCTGAAGCTTTCTTT. This encodes CASSLRGASEAFF.

V and J are TRBV7-2 and TRBJ1-5; the D gene is possibly TRBD1 (6 bases). This CDR3 has 15 amino acids. Per germline, CDR1 SGHTA and CDR2 FQGNSA. With 1 base removed from V and 2 bases from J, the gap between germline ends came to 9 bases. CDR3 in amino acids: CASSLGGPGNQPQHF. As DNA, the CDR3 is TGTGCCAGCAGCTTAGGGGGGCCGGGCAATCAGCCCCAGCATTTT.

CDR3 sequence reads: CASSSDRGNTIYF. The CDR3 bases are TGTGCCAGCAGTTCGGACAGGGGAAACACCATATATTTT. The V gene is TRBV6-5, the J gene TRBJ1-3; the match to TRBD1 covers 7 bases. The CDR3 length is 13 residues. CDR1 and CDR2 (germline): MNHEY, SVGAGI. V was clipped by 4 bases and J by 4 bases; unmatched bases: 1.

In nucleotides, the CDR3 is TGCGCCAGCAGCTTGGCCCCTCCAGGGGATGAAGCTTTCTTT. Residues: CASSLAPPGDEAFF. This chain joins TRBV5-1 and TRBJ1-1; perhaps TRBD1 as D (6 bases). Germline V gene data show CDR1 as SGHRS and CDR2 as YFSETQ. Deletions cut 0 bases from V and 7 bases from J, with 13 bases between. The CDR3 is made up of 14 amino acids.

The V and J genes are TRBV6-5 and TRBJ1-2; 8 bases are shared with TRBD1. The CDR3 runs to 13 residues. Germline V CDR1 and CDR2: MNHEY, SVGAGI. With 2 bases clipped from V and 6 bases from J, the junction kept 2 bases outside the gene matches. Here the CDR3 DNA reads TGTGCCAGCAGTTACCAGGGGGCGAATGGCTACACCTTC. This encodes CASSYQGANGYTF.

To note about this clone: Additional DNA sequences in this sample encode the identical CDR3. The chain combines TRBV5-4 with TRBJ2-7, with 12 bases lining up with TRBD2. The V gene's germline CDR1 is SGHNT and CDR2 YYREEE (reference sequence). The V segment lost 0 bases and the J segment 1 base; nucleotides outside the gene matches: 2. The CDR3 consists of 16 residues. The CDR3 DNA reads as TGTGCCAGCAGCTTGGCTGGACTAGCGGGATCCTACGAGCAGTACTTC. Translation: CASSLAGLAGSYEQYF.

CDR3 protein: CASSSSQGAGNTEAFF. In DNA form, the CDR3 reads TGTGCCAGCTCCTCCTCACAGGGGGCTGGAAACACTGAAGCTTTCTTT. The chain recombines TRBV18 with TRBJ1-1, with TRBD1 identical over 9 bases. Germline values: CDR1 KGHSH, CDR2 LQKENI. Losses at the gene ends were 6 bases for V and 2 bases for J; bases not matched to a gene: 10. This CDR3 spans 16 amino acids.

This chain uses TRBV5-5 with TRBJ2-1, with D maybe TRBD1 (7 bases). Trimming removed 1 base at V and 3 bases at J, with 23 bases between. The germline CDR1 and CDR2 sequences are SGHKS and YYEKEE (reference sequence). This CDR3 is 19 amino acids long. CDR3 DNA: TGTGCCAGCAGCTTGCCATTTAGAGATGGGCGGGACAGCTACAATGAGCAGTTCTTC. This sequence encodes CASSLPFRDGRDSYNEQFF. Combining the CDR3 with reference TRBV5-5 and TRBJ2-1 gives the whole variable domain DAGVTQSPTHLIKTRGQQVTLRCSPISGHKSVSWYQQVLGQGPQFIFQYYEKEERGRGNFPDRFSARQFPNYSSELNVNALLLGDSALYLCASSLPFRDGRDSYNEQFFGPGTRLTVL.

V and J are TRBV24-1 and TRBJ2-1; 8 bases match TRBD2. Looked up from germline, CDR1 is KGHDR and CDR2 is SFDVKD. This CDR3 spans 18 amino acids. V was clipped by 4 bases and J by 6 bases; unmatched bases: 16. The DNA of the CDR3 is TGTGCCACCAGTGACCCCGGGGTCGGGACTAGGGGCAGCAATGAGCAGTTCTTC. This gives the protein CATSDPGVGTRGSNEQFF.

The chain has TRBV5-6 and TRBJ2-7; perhaps TRBD1 as D (5 bases). Germline-derived CDR1 and CDR2 are SGHDT and YYEEEE. Trimming pared 0 bases from V and 2 bases from J, leaving 12 bases between. CDR3 length: 15 residues. CDR3 in DNA: TGTGCCAGCAGCTTGGCCAGGACACCGACCTACGAGCAGTACTTC. It yields the protein CASSLARTPTYEQYF.

This chain joins TRBV6-5 and TRBJ1-3; D remains ambiguous. Germline-derived CDR1 and CDR2 are MNHEY and SVGAGI. V lost 6 bases and J 0 bases, leaving 12 bases between the germline ends. This CDR3 is 15 amino acids long. The CDR3 DNA reads as TGTGCCAGCAGCTTGGATGCAGGCTCTGGAAACACCATATATTTT. Translating gives CASSLDAGSGNTIYF.

This chain joins TRBV11-2 and TRBJ2-7, with D possibly being TRBD1 (6 bases). With 5 bases removed from V and 2 bases from J, the gap between germline ends came to 13 bases. The germline CDR1 and CDR2 sequences are SGHAT and FQNNGV. This CDR3 comprises 14 residues. CDR3 in amino acids: CASSARTATYEQYF. The DNA for the CDR3 is TGTGCCAGCAGCGCGAGGACAGCTACCTACGAGCAGTACTTC.

The V call is TRBV10-3, the J call TRBJ2-7; the D gene is possibly TRBD2 (6 bases). The V gene's germline CDR1 is ENHRY and CDR2 SYGVKD. Trimming took 5 bases from V and 6 from J, leaving 11 bases between them. The length of the CDR3 is 12 residues. The CDR3 protein is CAISPGLGEQYF. The CDR3 DNA reads TGTGCCATCAGTCCGGGACTGGGCGAGCAGTACTTC.

The genes are TRBV6-5 and TRBJ2-1; D ambiguous. V was cut by 6 bases and J by 3 bases, with 12 bases left in between. CDR3 size: 14 residues. Germline CDR1 and CDR2: MNHEY and SVGAGI. The CDR3 DNA is TGTGCCAGCAGCTCACAACGACACTACAATGAGCAGTTCTTC. Protein: CASSSQRHYNEQFF.

The J gene is TRBJ2-3, the V gene TRBV7-3; TRBD1 agrees at 8 bases. This CDR3 has 14 residues. The germline V gene encodes CDR1 SGHTA and CDR2 FQGTGA. After removal of 5 bases from V and 4 bases from J, the junction contained 5 bases not matched to a gene. This CDR3 reads CASSHGQGADTQYF. For the CDR3, the DNA is TGTGCCAGCAGCCACGGACAGGGTGCAGATACGCAGTATTTT.

This rearrangement joins TRBV11-1 to TRBJ2-7, with TRBD2 as a possible D gene (7 bases). The ends were cut back, 1 base at V and 2 bases at J, with 12 bases in the middle. CDR3 size: 15 residues. CDR1 and CDR2 (germline): SGHAT, FQDESV (reference sequence). The CDR3 nucleotides are TGTGCCAGCAGCTTAGGGACAGCGGGGACCTACGAGCAGTACTTC. Translation: CASSLGTAGTYEQYF.

The chain is built from TRBV14 and TRBJ2-1, with 9 nucleotides matching TRBD1. The length of the CDR3 is 14 residues. Trimming cost V 4 bases and J 7 bases; bases outside gene matches: 5. From germline, CDR1 is SGHDN and CDR2 FVKESK. The DNA of the CDR3 is TGTGCCAGCAGCCGGGACAGGGTGAGGAATGAGCAGTTCTTC. It codes for CASSRDRVRNEQFF.

J is TRBJ2-7 and V is TRBV13; no definite D call. Trimming removed 2 bases at V and 7 bases at J, with 18 bases between. This CDR3 comprises 15 residues. The germline gives CDR1 PRHDT, CDR2 FYEKMQ (reference sequence). The CDR3 reads CASSLSGSLYVEQYF. DNA for the CDR3: TGTGCCAGCAGCTTATCGGGTAGCCTTTACGTTGAGCAGTACTTC.